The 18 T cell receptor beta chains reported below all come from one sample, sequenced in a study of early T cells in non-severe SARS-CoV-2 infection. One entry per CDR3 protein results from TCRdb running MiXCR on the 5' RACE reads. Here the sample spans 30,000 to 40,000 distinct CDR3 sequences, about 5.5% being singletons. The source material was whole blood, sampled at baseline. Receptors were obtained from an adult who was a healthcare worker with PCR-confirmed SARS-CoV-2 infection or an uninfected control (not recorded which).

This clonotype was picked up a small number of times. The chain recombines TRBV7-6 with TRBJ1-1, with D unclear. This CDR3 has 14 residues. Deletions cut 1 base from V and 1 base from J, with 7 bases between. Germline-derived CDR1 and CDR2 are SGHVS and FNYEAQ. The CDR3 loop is CASSLVQGNTEAFF. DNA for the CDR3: TGTGCCAGCAGCTTAGTTCAAGGGAACACTGAAGCTTTCTTT.

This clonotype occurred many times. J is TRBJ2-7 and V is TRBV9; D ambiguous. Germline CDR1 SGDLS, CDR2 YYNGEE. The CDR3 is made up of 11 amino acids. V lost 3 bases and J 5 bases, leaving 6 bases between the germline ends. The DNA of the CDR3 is TGTGCCAGCAGCGATGTAGACGAGCAGTACTTC. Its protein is CASSDVDEQYF.

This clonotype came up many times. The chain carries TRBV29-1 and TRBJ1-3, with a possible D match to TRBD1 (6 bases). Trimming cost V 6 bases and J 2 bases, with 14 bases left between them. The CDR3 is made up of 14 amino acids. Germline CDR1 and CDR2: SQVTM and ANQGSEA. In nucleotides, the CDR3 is TGCAGCGTACTATTTCAGGGGACTGGAAACACCATATATTTT. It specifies CSVLFQGTGNTIYF.

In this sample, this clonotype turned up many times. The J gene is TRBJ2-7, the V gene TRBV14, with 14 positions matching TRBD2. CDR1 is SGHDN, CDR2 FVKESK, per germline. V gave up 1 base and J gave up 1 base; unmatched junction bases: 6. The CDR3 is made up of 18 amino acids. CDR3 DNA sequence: TGTGCCAGCAGCCAAGTCCGGACTAGCGGGGGGCTGTCCTACGAGCAGTACTTC. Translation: CASSQVRTSGGLSYEQYF.

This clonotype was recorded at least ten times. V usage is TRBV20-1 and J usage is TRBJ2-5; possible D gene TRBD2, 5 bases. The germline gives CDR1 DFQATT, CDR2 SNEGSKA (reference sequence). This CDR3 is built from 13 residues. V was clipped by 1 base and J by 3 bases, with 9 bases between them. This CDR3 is CSARVANEETQYF. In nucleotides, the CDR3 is TGCAGTGCTAGAGTAGCGAATGAAGAGACCCAGTACTTC.

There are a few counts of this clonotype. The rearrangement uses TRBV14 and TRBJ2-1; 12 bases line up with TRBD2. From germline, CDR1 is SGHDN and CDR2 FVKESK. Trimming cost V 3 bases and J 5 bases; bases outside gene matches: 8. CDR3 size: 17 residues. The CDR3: CASSQRRTSGMNNEQFF. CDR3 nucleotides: TGTGCCAGCAGCCAGCGAAGGACTAGCGGGATGAACAATGAGCAGTTCTTC.

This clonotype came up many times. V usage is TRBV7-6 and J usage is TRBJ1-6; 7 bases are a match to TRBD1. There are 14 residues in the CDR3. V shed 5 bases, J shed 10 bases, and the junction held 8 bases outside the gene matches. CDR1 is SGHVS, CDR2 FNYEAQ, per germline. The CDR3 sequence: CASSQGRGGSPLHF. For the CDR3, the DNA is TGTGCCAGCAGCCAGGGCAGGGGGGGATCACCCCTCCACTTT.

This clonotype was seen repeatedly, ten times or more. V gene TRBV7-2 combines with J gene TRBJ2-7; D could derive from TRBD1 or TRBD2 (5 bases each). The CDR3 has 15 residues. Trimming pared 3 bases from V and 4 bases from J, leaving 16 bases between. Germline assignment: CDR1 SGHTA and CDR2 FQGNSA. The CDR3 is CASSFAGTPGYEQYF. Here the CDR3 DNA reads TGTGCCAGCAGCTTTGCCGGGACCCCGGGATACGAGCAGTACTTC. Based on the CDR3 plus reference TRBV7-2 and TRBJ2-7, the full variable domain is GAGVSQSPSNKVTEKGKDVELRCDPISGHTALYWYRQSLGQGLEFLIYFQGNSAPDKSGLPSDRFSAERTGGSVSTLTIQRTQQEDSAVYLCASSFAGTPGYEQYFGPGTRLTVT.

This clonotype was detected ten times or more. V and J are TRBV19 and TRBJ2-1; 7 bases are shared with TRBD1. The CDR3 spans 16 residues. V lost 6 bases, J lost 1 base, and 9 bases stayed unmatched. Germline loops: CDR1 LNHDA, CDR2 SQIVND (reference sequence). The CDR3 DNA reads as TGTGCCAGTAGCCATATAGGGGGCGGGTCCTACAATGAGCAGTTCTTC. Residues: CASSHIGGGSYNEQFF.

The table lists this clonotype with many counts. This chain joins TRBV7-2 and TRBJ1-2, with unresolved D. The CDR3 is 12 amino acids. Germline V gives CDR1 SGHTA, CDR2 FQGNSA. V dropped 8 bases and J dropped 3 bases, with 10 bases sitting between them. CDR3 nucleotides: TGTGCCAGCCGGAGACCATACTATGGCTACACCTTC. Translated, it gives CASRRPYYGYTF. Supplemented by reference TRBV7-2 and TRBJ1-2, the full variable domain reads GAGVSQSPSNKVTEKGKDVELRCDPISGHTALYWYRQSLGQGLEFLIYFQGNSAPDKSGLPSDRFSAERTGGSVSTLTIQRTQQEDSAVYLCASRRPYYGYTFGSGTRLTVV.

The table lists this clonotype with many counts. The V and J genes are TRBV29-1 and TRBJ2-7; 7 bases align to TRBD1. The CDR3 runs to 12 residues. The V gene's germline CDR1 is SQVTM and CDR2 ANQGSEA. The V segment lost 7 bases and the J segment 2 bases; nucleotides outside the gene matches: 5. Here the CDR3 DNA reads TGCAGCGCTAAGACAGGGCCCTACGAGCAGTACTTC. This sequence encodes CSAKTGPYEQYF.

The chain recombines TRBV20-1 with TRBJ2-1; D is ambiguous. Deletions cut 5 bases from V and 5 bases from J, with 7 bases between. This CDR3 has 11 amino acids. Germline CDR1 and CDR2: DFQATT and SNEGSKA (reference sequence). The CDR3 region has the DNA TGCAGTGCTCGTGACCACAATGAGCAGTTCTTC. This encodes CSARDHNEQFF.

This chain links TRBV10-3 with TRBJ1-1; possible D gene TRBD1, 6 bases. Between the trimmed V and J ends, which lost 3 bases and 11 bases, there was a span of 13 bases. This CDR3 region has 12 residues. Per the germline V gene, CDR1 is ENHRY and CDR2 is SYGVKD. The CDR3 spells CAISDRQEPAFF. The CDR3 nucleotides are TGTGCCATCAGTGACCGACAGGAACCCGCTTTCTTT.

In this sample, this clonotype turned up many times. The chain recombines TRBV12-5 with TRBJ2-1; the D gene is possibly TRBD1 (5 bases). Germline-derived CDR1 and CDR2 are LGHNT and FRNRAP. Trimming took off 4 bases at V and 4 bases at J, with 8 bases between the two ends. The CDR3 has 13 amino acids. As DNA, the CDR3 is TGTGCTAGTGGTTGGGGCCAGTACAATGAGCAGTTCTTC. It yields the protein CASGWGQYNEQFF. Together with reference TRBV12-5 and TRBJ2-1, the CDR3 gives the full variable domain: DARVTQTPRHKVTEMGQEVTMRCQPILGHNTVFWYRQTMMQGLELLAYFRNRAPLDDSGMPKDRFSAEMPDATLATLKIQPSEPRDSAVYFCASGWGQYNEQFFGPGTRLTVL.

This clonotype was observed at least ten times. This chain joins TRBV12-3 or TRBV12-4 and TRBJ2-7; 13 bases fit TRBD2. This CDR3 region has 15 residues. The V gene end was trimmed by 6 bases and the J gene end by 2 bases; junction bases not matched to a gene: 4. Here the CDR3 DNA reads TGTGCCAGCAGGCCAGGACTAGCGGGGGCCTACGAGCAGTACTTC. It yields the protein CASRPGLAGAYEQYF.

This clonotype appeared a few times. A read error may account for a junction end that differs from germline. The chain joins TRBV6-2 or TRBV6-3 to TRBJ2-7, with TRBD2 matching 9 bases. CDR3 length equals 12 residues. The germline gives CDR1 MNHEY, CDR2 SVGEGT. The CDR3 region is CASSLPGSGGFF. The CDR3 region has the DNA TGTGCCAGCAGTCTCCCGGGTAGCGGGGGATTCTTC.

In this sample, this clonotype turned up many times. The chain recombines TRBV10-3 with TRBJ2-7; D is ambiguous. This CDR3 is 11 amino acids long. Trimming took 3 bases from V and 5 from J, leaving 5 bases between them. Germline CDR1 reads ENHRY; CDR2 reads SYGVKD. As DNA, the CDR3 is TGTGCCATCAGTGACCATGACGAGCAGTACTTC. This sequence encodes CAISDHDEQYF.

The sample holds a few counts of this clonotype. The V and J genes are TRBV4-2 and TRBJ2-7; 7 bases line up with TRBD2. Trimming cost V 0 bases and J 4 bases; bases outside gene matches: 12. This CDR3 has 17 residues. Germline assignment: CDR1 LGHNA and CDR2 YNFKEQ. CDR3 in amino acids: CASSQEEPREGPYEQYF. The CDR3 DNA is TGTGCCAGCAGCCAAGAAGAGCCAAGGGAGGGGCCGTACGAGCAGTACTTC.